The TCR beta chain described here comes from a study of graft-versus-host responses after intestinal transplantation. The wider study: The recipients all started with anti-thymocyte globulin induction and then took tacrolimus and steroids for roughly 3 years.

About this clone: What it recognizes is unknown.

General study results and limits: Recipient-marrow GvH clones were detected, some having first appeared in ileum or blood.

The CDR3 runs 14 residues. CDR1 and CDR2 (germline): SNHLY, FYNNEI. Trimming took off 4 bases at V and 6 bases at J, with 12 bases between the two ends. Measured with immunoSEQ multiplex PCR; TCRdb has only the in-frame clones, and not every one. The profile shows about 90,000 clones, around 83% of them singletons. The sample consisted of unstimulated CD8+ T cells sorted from spleen or lymph node cells, taken before intestinal transplant. The TCR was taken from a human donor who received an intestinal transplant. The chain is built from TRBV2 and TRBJ1-4; a possible D gene is TRBD1 (5 bases). For the CDR3, the DNA is TGTGCCAGCAGTGGAAGAGGGGTTGATGAAAAACTGTTTTTT. Translation gives CASSGRGVDEKLFF.